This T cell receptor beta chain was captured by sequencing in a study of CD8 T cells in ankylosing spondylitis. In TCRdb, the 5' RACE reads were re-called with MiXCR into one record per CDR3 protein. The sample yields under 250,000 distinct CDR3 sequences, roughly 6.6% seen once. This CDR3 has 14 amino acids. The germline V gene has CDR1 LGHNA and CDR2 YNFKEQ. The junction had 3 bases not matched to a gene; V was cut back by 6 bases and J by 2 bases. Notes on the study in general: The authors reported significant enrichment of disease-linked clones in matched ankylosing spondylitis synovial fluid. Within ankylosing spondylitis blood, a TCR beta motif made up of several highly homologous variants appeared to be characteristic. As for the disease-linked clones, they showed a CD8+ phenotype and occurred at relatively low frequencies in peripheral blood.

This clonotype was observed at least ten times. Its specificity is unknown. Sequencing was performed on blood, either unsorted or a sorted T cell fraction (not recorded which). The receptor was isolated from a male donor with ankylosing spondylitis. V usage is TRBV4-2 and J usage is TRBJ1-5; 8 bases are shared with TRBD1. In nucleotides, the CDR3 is TGTGCCAGCAGGCAGGGGGCCGGCAATCAGCCCCAGCATTTT. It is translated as CASRQGAGNQPQHF.